A single count supports the clone carrying this T cell receptor beta chain. The length of the CDR3 is 15 residues. Trimming shortened V by 2 bases and J by 4 bases, and 12 bases separated the two germline ends. The V gene's germline CDR1 is MNHEY and CDR2 SMNVEV (reference sequence). Sequencing was performed with immunoSEQ multiplex PCR; in TCRdb, only in-frame clones are kept and a portion is missing. This table has approximately 130,000 clones, about 88% appearing once. The sample comes from a study of identifying expanded T cells in peripheral blood. The source material was blood. The rearrangement links TRBV27 to TRBJ2-1; weak D call: TRBD2 (6 bases). This receptor was obtained from a person between 18 and 75 years old in good health. The CDR3 DNA reads as TGTGCCAGCAGTTTAGGGGCTAGCGTTTACAATGAGCAGTTCTTC. Translation: CASSLGASVYNEQFF.